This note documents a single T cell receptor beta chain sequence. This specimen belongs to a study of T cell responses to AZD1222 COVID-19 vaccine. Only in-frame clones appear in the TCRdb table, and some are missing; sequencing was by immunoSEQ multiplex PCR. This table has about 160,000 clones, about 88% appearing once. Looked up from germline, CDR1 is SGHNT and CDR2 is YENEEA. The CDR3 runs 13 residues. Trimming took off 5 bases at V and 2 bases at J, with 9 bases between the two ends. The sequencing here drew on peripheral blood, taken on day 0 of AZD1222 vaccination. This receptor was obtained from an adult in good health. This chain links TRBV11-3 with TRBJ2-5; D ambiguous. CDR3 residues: CASSRQGQETQYF. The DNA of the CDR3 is TGTGCCAGCAGCCGCCAAGGGCAAGAGACCCAGTACTTC.